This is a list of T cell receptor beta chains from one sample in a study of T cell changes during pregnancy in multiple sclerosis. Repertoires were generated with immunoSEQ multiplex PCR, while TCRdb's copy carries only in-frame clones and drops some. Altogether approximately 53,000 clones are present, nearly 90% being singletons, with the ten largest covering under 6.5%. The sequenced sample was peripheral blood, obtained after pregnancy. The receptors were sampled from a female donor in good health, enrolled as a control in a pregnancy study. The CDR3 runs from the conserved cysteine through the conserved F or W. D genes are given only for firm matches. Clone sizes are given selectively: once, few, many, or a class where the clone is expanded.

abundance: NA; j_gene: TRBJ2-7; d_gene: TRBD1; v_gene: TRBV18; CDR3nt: TGTGCCAGCTCACCATCTGACAGGGGGCGCGAGCAGTACTTC; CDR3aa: CASSPSDRGREQYF
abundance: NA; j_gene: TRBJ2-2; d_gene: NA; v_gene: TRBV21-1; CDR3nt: TGTGCCAGCAGCAAAAAGAGGGGGCGCAAGGACACCGGGGAGCTGTTTTTT; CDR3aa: CASSKKRGRKDTGELFF
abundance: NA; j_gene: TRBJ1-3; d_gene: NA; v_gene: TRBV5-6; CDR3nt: TGTGCCAGCAGCTTGGCCACAGCTTTCTCTGGAAACACCATATATTTT; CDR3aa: CASSLATAFSGNTIYF
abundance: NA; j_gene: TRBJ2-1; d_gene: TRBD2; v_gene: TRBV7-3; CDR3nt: TGTGCCAGCAGCCCTGGGGGGTTAGCGGGGCGGGATGAGCAGTTCTTC; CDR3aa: CASSPGGLAGRDEQFF
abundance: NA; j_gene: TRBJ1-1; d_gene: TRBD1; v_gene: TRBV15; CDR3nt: TGTGCCACCAGCAGAGATACGACAGGGGGCTGGGGCACTGAAGCTTTCTTT; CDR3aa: CATSRDTTGGWGTEAFF
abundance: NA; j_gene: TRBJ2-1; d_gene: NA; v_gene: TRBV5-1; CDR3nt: TGCGCCAGCAGCTCCGGGATGCGCTCCTACAATGAGCAGTTCTTC; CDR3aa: CASSSGMRSYNEQFF
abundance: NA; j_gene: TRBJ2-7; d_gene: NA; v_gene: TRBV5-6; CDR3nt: TGTGCCAGCATGGGCCCCCGAGGGACAAACTACGAGCAGTACTTC; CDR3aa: CASMGPRGTNYEQYF
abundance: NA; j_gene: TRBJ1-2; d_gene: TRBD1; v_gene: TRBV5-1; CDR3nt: TGCGCCAGCAGCTTGGGAGGGGGCGGCTACACCTTC; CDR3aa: CASSLGGGGYTF
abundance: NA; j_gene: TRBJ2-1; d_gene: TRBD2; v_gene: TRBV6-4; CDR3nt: TGTGCCAGCAGTGACTCGCGGGGGGGCCATGAGCAGTTCTTC; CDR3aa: CASSDSRGGHEQFF
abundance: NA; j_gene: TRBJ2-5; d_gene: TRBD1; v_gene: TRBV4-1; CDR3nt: TGCGCCAGCAGCCAACCCCGGGACAGAGAGACCCAGTACTTC; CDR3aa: CASSQPRDRETQYF
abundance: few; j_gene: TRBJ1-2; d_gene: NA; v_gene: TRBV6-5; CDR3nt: TGTGCCAGCAGTTACATGCCTGGCCACAAATCTCCCACCTTC; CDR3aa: CASSYMPGHKSPTF
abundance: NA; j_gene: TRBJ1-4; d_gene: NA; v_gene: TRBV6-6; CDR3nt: TGTGCCAGCAGCTCACAGGGAGTTGAAAAACTGTTTTTT; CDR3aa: CASSSQGVEKLFF
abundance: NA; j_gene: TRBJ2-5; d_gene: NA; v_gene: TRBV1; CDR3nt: TGCACCAGCAGCCAAGCCCGAGCGGGGGGGCTCCCAGAGACCCAGTACTTC; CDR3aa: CTSSQARAGGLPETQYF
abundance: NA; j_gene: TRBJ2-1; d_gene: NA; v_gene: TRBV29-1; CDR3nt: TGCAGCGCCGGGGGGTCGGGGGCGTTGTATGAGCAGTTCTTC; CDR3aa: CSAGGSGALYEQFF
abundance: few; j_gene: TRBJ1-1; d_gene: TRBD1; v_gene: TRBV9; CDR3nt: TGTGCCAGCAGCGCTGGACAGGGAAGCCACACTGAAGCTTTCTTT; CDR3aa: CASSAGQGSHTEAFF
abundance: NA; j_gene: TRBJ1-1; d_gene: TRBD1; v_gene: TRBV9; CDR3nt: TGTGCCAGCAGCCCAAGAACAGGGGGCTGGGGTGAAGCTTTCTTT; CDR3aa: CASSPRTGGWGEAFF
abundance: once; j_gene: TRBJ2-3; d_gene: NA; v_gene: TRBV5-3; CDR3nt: TGTGCCAGAAGCTCCTGTAGCGGTAGTTGGGGAGATACGCAGTATTTT; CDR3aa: CARSSCSGSWGDTQYF
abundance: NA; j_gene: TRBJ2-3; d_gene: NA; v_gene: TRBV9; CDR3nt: TGTGCCAGCGGGTTACGGGTCGAGACTAGCACAGATACGCAGTATTTT; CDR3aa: CASGLRVETSTDTQYF
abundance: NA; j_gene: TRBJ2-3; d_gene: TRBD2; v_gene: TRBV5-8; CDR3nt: TGTGCCAGCAGCTTGCCTCCTTGGAGCGGGAGGTCAGATACGCAGTATTTT; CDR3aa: CASSLPPWSGRSDTQYF
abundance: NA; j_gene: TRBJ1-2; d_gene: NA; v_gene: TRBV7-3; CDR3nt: TGTGCCAGCAGCTCGACCGGTGGAGGGGGGGATGGCTACACCTTC; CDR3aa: CASSSTGGGGDGYTF
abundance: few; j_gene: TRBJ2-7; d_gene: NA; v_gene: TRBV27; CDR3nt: TGTGCCAGCAGTCCCGCCGGCGGAGGAACCTACGAGCAGTACTTC; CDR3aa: CASSPAGGGTYEQYF
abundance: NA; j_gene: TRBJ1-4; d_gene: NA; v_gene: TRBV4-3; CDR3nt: TGCGCCAGCAGCAATGAGCTAGGGGAAGTCGCAAAACTGTTTTTT; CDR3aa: CASSNELGEVAKLFF
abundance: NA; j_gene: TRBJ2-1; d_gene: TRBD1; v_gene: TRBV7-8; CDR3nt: TGTGCCAGCAGCAATTCAGGGGGCGCTGGAAATGAGCAGTTCTTC; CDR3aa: CASSNSGGAGNEQFF
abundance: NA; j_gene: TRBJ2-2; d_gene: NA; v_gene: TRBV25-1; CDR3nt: TGTGCCAGCAGGCTAACGAACACCGGGGAGCTGTTTTTT; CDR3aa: CASRLTNTGELFF
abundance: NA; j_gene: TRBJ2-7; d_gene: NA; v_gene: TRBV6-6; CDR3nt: TGTGCCAGCAGTTCACGGGACTCCTACGAGCAGTACTTC; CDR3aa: CASSSRDSYEQYF
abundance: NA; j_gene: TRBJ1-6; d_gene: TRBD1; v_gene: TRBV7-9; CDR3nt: TGTGCCAGCAGCAGACAGGGTCAAACCTATAATTCACCCCTCCACTTT; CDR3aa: CASSRQGQTYNSPLHF
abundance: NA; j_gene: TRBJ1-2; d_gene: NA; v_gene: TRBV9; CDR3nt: TGTGCCAGCAGCGTAGAAGGAGAGTCTAATGGCTACACCTTC; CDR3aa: CASSVEGESNGYTF
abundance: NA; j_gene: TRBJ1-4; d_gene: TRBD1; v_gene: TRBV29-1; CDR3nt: TGCAGCGTTGATGTTACGGGACAGACTAATGAAAAACTGTTTTTT; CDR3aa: CSVDVTGQTNEKLFF
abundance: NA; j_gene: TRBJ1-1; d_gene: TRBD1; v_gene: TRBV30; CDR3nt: TGTGCCTGGAGATTTGGACAGGGGGCGGCTTTCTTT; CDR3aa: CAWRFGQGAAFF
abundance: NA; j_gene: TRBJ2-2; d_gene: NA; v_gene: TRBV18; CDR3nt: TGTGCCAGCTCCCTAGCATTTGACACCGGGGAGCTGTTTTTT; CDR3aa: CASSLAFDTGELFF
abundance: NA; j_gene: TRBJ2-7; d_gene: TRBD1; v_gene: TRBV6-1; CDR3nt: TGTGCCAGCTCGCCTTACGGGACAGCAAACTACGAGCAGTACTTC; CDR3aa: CASSPYGTANYEQYF
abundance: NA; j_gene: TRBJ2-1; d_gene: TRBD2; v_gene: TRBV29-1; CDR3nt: TGCAGCGTTGCAGCCGGGACTAGCGAGGTCAATGAGCAGTTCTTC; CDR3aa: CSVAAGTSEVNEQFF
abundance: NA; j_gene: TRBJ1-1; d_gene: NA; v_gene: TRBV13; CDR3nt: TGTGCCAGCAGCTTAGTGAGACAGTACATGAACACTGAAGCTTTCTTT; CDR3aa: CASSLVRQYMNTEAFF
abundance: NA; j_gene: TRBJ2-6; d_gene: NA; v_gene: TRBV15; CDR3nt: TGTGCCACCAGTCCCCGGGATTACTCTGGGGCCAACGTCCTGACTTTC; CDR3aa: CATSPRDYSGANVLTF
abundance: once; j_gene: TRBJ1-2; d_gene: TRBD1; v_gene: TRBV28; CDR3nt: TGTGCCAGCAGTACCGGGACAGGGGTTTCGGGTGGCTACACCTTC; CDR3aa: CASSTGTGVSGGYTF
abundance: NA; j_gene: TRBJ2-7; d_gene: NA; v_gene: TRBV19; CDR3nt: TGTGCCAGTAGTATCGATCAGGGGCGTGAGCAGTACTTC; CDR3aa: CASSIDQGREQYF
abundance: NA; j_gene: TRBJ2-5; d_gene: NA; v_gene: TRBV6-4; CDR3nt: TGTGCCAGCAGGGAGTGGGAGACCCAGTACTTC; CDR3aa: CASREWETQYF
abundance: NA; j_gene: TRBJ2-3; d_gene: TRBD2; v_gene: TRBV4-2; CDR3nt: TGTGCCAGCTCCCGATGGGGGGGTGGCGCAGATACGCAGTATTTT; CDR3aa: CASSRWGGGADTQYF
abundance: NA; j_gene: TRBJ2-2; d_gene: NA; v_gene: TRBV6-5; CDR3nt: TGTGCCAGCAGTTATTCCCTATTCACCGGGGAGCTGTTTTTT; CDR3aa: CASSYSLFTGELFF
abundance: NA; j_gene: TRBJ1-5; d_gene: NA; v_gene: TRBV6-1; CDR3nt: TGTGCCAGCGGGGCAGTCAATCAGCCCCAGCATTTT; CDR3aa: CASGAVNQPQHF